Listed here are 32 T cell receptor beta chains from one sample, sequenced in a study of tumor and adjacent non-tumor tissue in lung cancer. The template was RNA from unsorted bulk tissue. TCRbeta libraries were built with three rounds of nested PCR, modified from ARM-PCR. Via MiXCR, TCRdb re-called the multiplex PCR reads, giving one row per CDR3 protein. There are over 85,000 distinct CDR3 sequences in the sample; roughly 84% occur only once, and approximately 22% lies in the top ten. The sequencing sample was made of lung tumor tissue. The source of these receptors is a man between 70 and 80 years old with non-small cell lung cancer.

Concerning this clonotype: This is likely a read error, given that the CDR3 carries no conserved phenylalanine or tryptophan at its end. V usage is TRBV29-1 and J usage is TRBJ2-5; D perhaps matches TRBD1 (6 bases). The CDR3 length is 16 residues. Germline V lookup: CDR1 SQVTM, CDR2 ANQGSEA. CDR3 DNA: TGTAGCGCCATGCCCTACCTCCAGACAGGTCAAGAGACCCAGTACCAC. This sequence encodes CSAMPYLQTGQETQYH.

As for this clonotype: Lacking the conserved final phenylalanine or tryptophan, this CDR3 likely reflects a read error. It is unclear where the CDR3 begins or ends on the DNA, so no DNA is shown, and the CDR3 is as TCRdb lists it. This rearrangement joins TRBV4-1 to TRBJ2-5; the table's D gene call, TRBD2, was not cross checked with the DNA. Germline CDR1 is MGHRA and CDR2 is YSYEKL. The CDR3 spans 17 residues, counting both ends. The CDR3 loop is CASSSGVPADPQETHYL.

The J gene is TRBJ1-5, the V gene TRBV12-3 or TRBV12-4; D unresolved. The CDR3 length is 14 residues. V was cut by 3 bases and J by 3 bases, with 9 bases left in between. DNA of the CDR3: TGTGCCAGCAGTTTGGCATCACCCAATCAGCCCCAGCATTTT. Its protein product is CASSLASPNQPQHF.

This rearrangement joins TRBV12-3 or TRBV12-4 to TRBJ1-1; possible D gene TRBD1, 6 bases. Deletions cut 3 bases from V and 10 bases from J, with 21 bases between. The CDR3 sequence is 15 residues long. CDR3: CASSFSGGGGAGAFF. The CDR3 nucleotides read TGTGCCAGCAGTTTCTCGGGGGGCGGGGGCGCTGGAGCTTTCTTT.

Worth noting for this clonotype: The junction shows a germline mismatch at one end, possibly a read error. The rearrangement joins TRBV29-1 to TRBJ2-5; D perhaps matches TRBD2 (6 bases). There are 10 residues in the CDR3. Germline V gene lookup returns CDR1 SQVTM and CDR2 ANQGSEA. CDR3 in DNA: TGTAGCGGACGCCAAGAGACCCGGTACTTC. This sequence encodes CSGRQETRYF.

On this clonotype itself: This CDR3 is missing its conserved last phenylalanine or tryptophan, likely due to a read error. The CDR3 nucleotides read TGCAGTGTTGAAGAAGTAGTAGCAGATACGCAGTATTCT. This sequence encodes CSVEEVVADTQYS. The chain couples TRBV29-1 to TRBJ2-3, with D unresolved. The CDR3 runs 13 residues. Germline V gene lookup returns CDR1 SQVTM and CDR2 ANQGSEA.

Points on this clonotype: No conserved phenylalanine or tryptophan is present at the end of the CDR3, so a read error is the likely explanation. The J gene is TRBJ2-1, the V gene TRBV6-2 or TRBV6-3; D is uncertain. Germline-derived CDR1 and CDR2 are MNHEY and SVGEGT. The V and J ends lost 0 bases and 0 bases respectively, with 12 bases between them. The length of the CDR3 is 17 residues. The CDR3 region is CASSYSIQEYSYNEQFS. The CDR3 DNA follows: TGTGCCAGCAGTTACTCGATTCAGGAATACTCCTACAATGAGCAGTTCTCC.

CDR3 protein: CARSPRATASPLHF. For the CDR3, the DNA is TGTGCCAGAAGCCCACGAGCAACGGCCTCACCCCTCCACTTT. The gene calls are TRBV6-2 or TRBV6-3 and TRBJ1-6, with D hard to call. Looked up from germline, CDR1 is MNHEY and CDR2 is SVGEGT. The CDR3 sequence is 14 residues long. Between the trimmed V and J ends, which lost 9 bases and 10 bases, there was a span of 19 bases.

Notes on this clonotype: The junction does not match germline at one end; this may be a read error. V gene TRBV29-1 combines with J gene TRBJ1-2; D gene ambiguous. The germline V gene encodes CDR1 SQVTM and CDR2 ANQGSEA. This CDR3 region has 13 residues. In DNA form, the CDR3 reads TGCACCATTCTCCAGACGAGAGCCTATTGCTACACCTTC. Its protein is CTILQTRAYCYTF.

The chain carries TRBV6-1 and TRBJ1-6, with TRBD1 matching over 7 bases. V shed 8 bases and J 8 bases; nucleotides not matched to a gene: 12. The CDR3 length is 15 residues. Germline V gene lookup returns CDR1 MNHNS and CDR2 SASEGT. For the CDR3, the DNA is TGTGCCAGCGATGAGGGGGGACAGAGTTATTCACCCCTCCACTTT. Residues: CASDEGGQSYSPLHF.

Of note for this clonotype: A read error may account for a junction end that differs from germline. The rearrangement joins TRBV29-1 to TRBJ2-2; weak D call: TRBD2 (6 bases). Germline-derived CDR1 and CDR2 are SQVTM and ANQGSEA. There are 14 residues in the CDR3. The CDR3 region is CSSDVAEGTGELFF. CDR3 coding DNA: TGTAGTTCTGACGTAGCGGAGGGCACCGGGGAGCTGTTTTTT.

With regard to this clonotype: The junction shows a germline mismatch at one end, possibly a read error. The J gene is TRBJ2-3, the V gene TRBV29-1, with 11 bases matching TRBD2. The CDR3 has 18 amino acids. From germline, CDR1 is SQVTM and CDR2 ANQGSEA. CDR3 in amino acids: CNVKGTSGGPSSTDTQYF. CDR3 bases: TGCAACGTTAAAGGAACTAGCGGGGGCCCTTCTAGCACAGATACACAGTATTTT.

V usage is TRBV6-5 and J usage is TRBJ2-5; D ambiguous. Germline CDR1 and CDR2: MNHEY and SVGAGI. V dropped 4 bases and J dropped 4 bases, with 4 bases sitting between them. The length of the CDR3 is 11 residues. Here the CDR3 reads CASSWGETQYF. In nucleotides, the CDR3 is TGTGCCAGCAGTTGGGGAGAGACCCAGTACTTC.

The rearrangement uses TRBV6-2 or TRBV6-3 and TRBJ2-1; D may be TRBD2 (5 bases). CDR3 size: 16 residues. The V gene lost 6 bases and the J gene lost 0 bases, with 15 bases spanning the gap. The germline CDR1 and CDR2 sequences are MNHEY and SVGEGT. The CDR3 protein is CASSTHGNRSYNEQFF. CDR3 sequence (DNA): TGTGCCAGCAGCACGCACGGGAATCGCTCCTACAATGAGCAGTTCTTC.

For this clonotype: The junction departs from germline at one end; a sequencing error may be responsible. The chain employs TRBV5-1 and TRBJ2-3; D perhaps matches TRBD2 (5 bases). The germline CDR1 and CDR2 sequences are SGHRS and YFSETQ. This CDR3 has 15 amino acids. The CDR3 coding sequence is TGCGCCAGCAGCTTGGGTCAAGGGAGCGCAGATAGGCAGTATTTT. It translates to CASSLGQGSADRQYF.

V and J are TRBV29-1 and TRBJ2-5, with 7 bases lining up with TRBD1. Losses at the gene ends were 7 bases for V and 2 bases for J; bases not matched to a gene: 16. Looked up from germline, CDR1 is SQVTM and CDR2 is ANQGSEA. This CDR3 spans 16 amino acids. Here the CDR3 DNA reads TGCAGCGCCAAGTTCTACCTTCGGACAGGTCAAGAGACCCAGTACTTC. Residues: CSAKFYLRTGQETQYF.

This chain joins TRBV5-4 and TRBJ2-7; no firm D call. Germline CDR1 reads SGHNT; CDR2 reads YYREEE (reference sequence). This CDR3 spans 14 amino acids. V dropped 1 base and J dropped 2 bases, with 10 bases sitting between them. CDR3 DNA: TGTGCCAGCAGCTTGTCCGGGCAAGCCTACGAGCAGTACTTC. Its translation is CASSLSGQAYEQYF.

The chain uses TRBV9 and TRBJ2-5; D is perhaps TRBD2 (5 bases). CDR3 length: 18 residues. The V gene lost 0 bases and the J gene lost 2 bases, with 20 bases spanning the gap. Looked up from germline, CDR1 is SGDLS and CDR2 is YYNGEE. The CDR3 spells CASSVAASWSIGQETQYF. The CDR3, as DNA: TGTGCCAGCAGCGTAGCAGCTAGCTGGAGTATTGGGCAAGAGACCCAGTACTTC.

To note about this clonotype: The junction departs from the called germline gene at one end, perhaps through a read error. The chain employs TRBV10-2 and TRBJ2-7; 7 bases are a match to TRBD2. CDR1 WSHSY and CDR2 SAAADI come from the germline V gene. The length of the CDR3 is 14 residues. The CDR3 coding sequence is TGCGCCAGCAGTGATACTAGCGTGAGCTACGAACAGTACTTC. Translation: CASSDTSVSYEQYF.

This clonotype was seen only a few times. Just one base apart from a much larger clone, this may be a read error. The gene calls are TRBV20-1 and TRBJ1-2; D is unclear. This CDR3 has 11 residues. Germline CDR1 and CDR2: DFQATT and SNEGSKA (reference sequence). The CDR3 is CSASQQVGYIF. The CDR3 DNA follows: TGCAGTGCTAGTCAGCAGGTTGGCTACATCTTC.

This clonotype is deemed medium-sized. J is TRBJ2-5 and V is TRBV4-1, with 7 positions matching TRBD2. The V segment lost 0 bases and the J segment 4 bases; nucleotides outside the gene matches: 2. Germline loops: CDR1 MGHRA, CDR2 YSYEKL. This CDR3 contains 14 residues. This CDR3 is CASSQDWGGETQYF. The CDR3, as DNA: TGCGCCAGCAGCCAAGATTGGGGGGGAGAGACCCAGTACTTC.

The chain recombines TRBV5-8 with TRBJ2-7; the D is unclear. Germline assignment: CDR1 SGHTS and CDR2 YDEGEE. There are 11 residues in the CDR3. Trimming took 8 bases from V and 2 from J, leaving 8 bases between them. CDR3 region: CASNSTYEQYF. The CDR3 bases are TGTGCCAGTAACTCGACCTACGAGCAGTACTTC.

The CDR3 reads CARSLGQGQDTQYF. CDR3 nucleotide sequence: TGTGCCAGAAGTCTGGGACAGGGCCAAGATACGCAGTATTTT. The rearrangement joins TRBV6-1 to TRBJ2-3; 9 bases map to TRBD1. The CDR3 is 14 residues long. V shed 9 bases, J shed 5 bases, and the junction held 9 bases outside the gene matches. CDR1 is MNHNS, CDR2 SASEGT, per germline.

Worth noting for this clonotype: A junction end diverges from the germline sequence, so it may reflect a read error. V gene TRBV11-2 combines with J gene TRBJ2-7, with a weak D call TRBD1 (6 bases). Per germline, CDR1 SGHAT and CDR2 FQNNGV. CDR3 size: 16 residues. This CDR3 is CARSPPAGTPTYDQYF. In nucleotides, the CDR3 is TGTGCCAGAAGTCCCCCCGCCGGGACACCAACCTACGATCAGTACTTC. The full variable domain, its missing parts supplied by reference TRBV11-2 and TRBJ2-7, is EAGVAQSPRYKIIEKRQSVAFWCNPISGHATLYWYQQILGQGPKLLIQFQNNGVVDDSQLPKDRFSAERLKGVDSTLKIQPAKLEDSAVYLCARSPPAGTPTYDQYFGPGTRLTVT.

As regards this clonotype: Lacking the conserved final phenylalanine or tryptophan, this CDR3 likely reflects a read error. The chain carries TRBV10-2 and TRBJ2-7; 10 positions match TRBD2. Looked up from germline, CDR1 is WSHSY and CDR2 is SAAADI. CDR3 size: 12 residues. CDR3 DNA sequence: TGTACCAGCAGGACGGGACTAGCGGAGCAGTACCTC. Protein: CTSRTGLAEQYL.

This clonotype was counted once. This CDR3 reads CAISEQGGNQRHHF. DNA of the CDR3: TGTGCCATCAGTGAACAGGGCGGCAATCAGCGCCATCATTTT. The chain is built from TRBV10-3 and TRBJ1-5; a possible D gene is TRBD1 (6 bases). The CDR3 is 14 amino acids. Germline CDR1 reads ENHRY; CDR2 reads SYGVKD. Trimming cost V 3 bases and J 16 bases, with 22 bases left between them.

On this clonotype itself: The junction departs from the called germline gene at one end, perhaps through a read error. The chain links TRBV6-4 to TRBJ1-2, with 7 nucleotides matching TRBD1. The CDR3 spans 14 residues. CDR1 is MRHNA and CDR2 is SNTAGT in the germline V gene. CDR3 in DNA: TGTGCCAGCAGTGACACCACCGGGACAGACTTTTTGACATTC. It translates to CASSDTTGTDFLTF.

The CDR3 nucleotides read TGCGGCGCTGACGTAGCGGGGAGTACCGGGGAGCTGTTTTTT. Protein: CGADVAGSTGELFF. This rearrangement joins TRBV29-1 to TRBJ2-2, with 8 bases that match TRBD2. CDR3 length: 14 amino acids. Germline V gene lookup returns CDR1 SQVTM and CDR2 ANQGSEA.

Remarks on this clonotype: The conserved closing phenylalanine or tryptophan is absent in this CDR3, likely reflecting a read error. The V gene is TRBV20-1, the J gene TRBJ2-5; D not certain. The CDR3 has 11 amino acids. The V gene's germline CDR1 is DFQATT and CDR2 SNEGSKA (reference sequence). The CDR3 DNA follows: TGCAGTGCTAGTCCTGAAGAGATCCAGTACATC. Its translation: CSASPEEIQYI.

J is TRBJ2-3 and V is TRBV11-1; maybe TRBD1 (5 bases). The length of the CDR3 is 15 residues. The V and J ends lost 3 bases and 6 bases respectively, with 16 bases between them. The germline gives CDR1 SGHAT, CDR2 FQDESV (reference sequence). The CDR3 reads CASSLARVLSDTQYF. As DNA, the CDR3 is TGTGCCAGCAGCTTGGCCAGGGTACTGTCGGATACGCAGTATTTT.

DNA of the CDR3: TGCACCACCCATGGAGATGCAACGAGGGGTGGGGAGACCCAGTACTTC. Residues: CTTHGDATRGGETQYF. The chain uses TRBV10-2 and TRBJ2-5; D assignment may be TRBD1 or TRBD2 (5 bases each). The CDR3 covers 16 residues. The germline CDR1 and CDR2 sequences are WSHSY and SAAADI.

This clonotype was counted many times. CDR3 sequence: CATSQPPESGELFF. CDR3 sequence (DNA): TGTGCCACCAGCCAACCCCCAGAATCCGGGGAGCTGTTTTTT. The gene calls are TRBV24-1 and TRBJ2-2; unclear D gene. The CDR3 has 14 amino acids. V was cut by 7 bases and J by 6 bases, with 14 bases left in between. CDR1 and CDR2 from the germline V gene are KGHDR and SFDVKD.